This TCR beta chain is from a study of T-cell reconstitution after alpha-beta-depleted transplantation in children. This clonotype was seen more than once but under ten times. Unique molecular identifiers were used to barcode this TCRbeta library. TCRdb re-analysed the PCR reads in MiXCR, keeping a single row per CDR3 protein. This table has roughly 200,000 distinct CDR3 sequences, 8.5% to 10% appearing once. The sequence derives from a human donor who donated a stem cell graft to a child with acute lymphoblastic leukemia. The specimen was PBMCs from the stem cell graft donor, collected from the stem cell graft.

The CDR3 nucleotides read TGTGCCAGCAGTTTAGCTAGCGGGGGGGCCCAAGAGACCCAGTACTTC. Its protein is CASSLASGGAQETQYF. The rearrangement uses TRBV12-3 or TRBV12-4 and TRBJ2-5; 11 bases are a match to TRBD2. CDR3 size: 16 residues. The V and J ends lost 0 bases and 1 base, in that order; junction bases with no gene match: 1.